The TCR beta chain under discussion was sequenced for a study of shared clonotypes between healthy human individuals. Findings and caveats of the study: A limitation of the genetic and exposure-history diversity represented arose from few donors. It was anticipated that sequencing depth would influence how many clonotypes donors shared.

Nashville, Tennessee was home to all donors, who were Caucasian adults. In the case of this clone: Its antigen is as yet unknown.

In the original analysis: ImmunoSEQ supplied junction-only sequences lacking quality scores, so filtering was different. Clones were sequenced by immunoSEQ multiplex PCR, and TCRdb holds only the in-frame ones, with some missing. V and J calls and clone size are those listed in that table; D and trimming were worked out from the DNA. The repertoire has roughly 410,000 clones, around 96% of them found once; the top ten carry about 0.32%. The CDR3 has 13 amino acids. Germline lookup yields CDR1 MDHEN and CDR2 SYDVKM. V gave up 6 bases and J gave up 4 bases, with 13 bases separating them. This receptor was identified in a man younger than 40 in good health. What was sequenced was memory CD8+ T cells sorted from blood. Documented subset: CD45RO+ cells pooled with CCR7-negative TemRA cells. The chain links TRBV28 to TRBJ2-7, with D perhaps matching TRBD2 (6 bases). CDR3 coding DNA: TGTGCCAGCAGCCCCGGGGGAAAGTACGAGCAGTACTTC. Protein product: CASSPGGKYEQYF.